One TCR beta chain is described in this entry. Its cognate antigen is unknown. This entry belongs to a study of radiotherapy plus CTLA-4 blockade in lung cancer. General study results and limits: Expansion of tumor-derived TCR clones was observed in blood after radiotherapy plus ipilimumab.

The protocol was immunoSEQ multiplex PCR, while the TCRdb copy is restricted to in-frame clones and leaves out a portion. This table holds tens of thousands of clones, 63% found once. Chemo-refractory metastatic non-small-cell lung cancer patients received focal radiation with ipilimumab CTLA-4 blockade. V dropped 3 bases and J dropped 3; count of bases not matched to a gene: 6. The germline V gene encodes CDR1 MDHEN and CDR2 SYDVKM. CDR3 length: 15 residues. This clonotype originated in a human donor with non-small cell lung cancer who had a partial response to radiotherapy plus ipilimumab. The sequencing used peripheral blood, collected from a patient treated with radiotherapy plus ipilimumab. V usage is TRBV28 and J usage is TRBJ2-3; TRBD2 matches 7 bases. CDR3 region: CASSLGGSSTDTQYF. The CDR3 DNA follows: TGTGCCAGCAGTTTGGGCGGGAGTAGTACAGATACGCAGTATTTT.